The clone carrying this T cell receptor beta chain was counted between two and nine times. This specimen belongs to a study of T-cell reconstitution after alpha-beta-depleted transplantation in children. Unique molecular identifiers were incorporated into the prepared TCRbeta library. TCRdb used MiXCR to reprocess the PCR reads, holding one entry per CDR3 protein. The sample contains some 390,000 distinct CDR3 sequences, roughly 22% of which appear only once. This specimen consisted of PBMCs from the stem cell graft donor, obtained from the stem cell graft. The receptor was derived from a human donor who donated a stem cell graft to a child with acute myeloid leukemia.

Written as DNA, the CDR3 is TGTGCCAGCACCCGACTAGGTTTCAATGAGCAGTTCTTC. Translated: CASTRLGFNEQFF. V usage is TRBV12-3 or TRBV12-4 and J usage is TRBJ2-1, with TRBD2 as a possible D gene (6 bases). This CDR3 is built from 13 residues. Between the trimmed V and J ends, which lost 7 bases and 6 bases, there was a span of 13 bases.